The TCR beta chain described here comes from a study of T cell responses to AZD1222 COVID-19 vaccine. General study results and limits: At 160-218 and 743-854, vaccine-associated CD4 TCRs were dominant, and they spanned spike.

Here immunoSEQ multiplex PCR was the method, and the copy in TCRdb shows in-frame clones only, minus some. The sample carries 190,000 or so clones, 90% to 95% recorded once. CDR1 is MNHNS and CDR2 is SASEGT in the germline V gene. CDR3 length equals 14 residues. Trimming pared 2 bases from V and 6 bases from J, leaving 11 bases between. About this clone itself: Its antigen is not known.

The rearrangement uses TRBV6-1 and TRBJ1-5; D gene unclear. Sequenced here: peripheral blood, sampled 28 days after the second AZD1222 dose. The receptor was derived from an adult who received the AZD1222 COVID-19 vaccine. The chain's CDR3 is CASSEIGFGQPQHF. For the CDR3, the DNA is TGTGCCAGCAGTGAAATAGGGTTTGGTCAGCCCCAGCATTTT.